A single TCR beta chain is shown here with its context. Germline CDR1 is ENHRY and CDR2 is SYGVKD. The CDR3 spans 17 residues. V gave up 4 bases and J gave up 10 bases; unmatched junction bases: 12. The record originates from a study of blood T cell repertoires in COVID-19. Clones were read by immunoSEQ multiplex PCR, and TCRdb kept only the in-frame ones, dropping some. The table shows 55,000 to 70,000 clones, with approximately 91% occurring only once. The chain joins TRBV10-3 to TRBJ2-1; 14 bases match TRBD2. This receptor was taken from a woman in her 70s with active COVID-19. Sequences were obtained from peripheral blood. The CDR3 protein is CAISVNSGTSGRNEQFF. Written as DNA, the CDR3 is TGTGCCATCAGTGTCAATTCCGGGACTAGCGGGAGAAACGAGCAGTTCTTC.